This T cell receptor (beta chain) was found in a study of T cell responses to AZD1222 COVID-19 vaccine. Findings and limits, study-wide: Only 5 or 6 AZD1222 recipients were seropositive at baseline.

Worth noting for this clone: Antigen specificity is unknown.

Only in-frame clones appear in the TCRdb table, and some are missing; sequencing was by immunoSEQ multiplex PCR. The repertoire has 100,000 to 120,000 clones, about 85% of them found once; the top ten carry around 3%. This CDR3 is built from 17 residues. V was clipped by 3 bases and J by 3 bases, with 21 bases between them. Per germline, CDR1 SGHKS and CDR2 YYEKEE (reference sequence). The receptor was derived from an adult in good health. The rearrangement joins TRBV5-5 to TRBJ1-2; perhaps TRBD1 as D (5 bases). The input for sequencing was peripheral blood, taken on day 0 of AZD1222 vaccination. CDR3 region: CASSSDVMGGIDYGYTF. CDR3 DNA sequence: TGTGCCAGCAGCTCAGACGTCATGGGGGGTATAGACTATGGCTACACCTTC.